This T cell receptor (beta chain) appears in the sequencing data of a study of T cells in Graves' hyperthyroidism and ophthalmopathy. The source material, RNA transcripts, was used to amplify TCR beta CDR3 regions. HTBI primers were used for first-round RT-PCR of the TCR CDR3. Via MiXCR, TCRdb re-called the multiplex PCR reads, giving one row per CDR3 protein. The repertoire includes nearly 600,000 distinct CDR3 sequences, 14% of them detected once, and about 7% sits in the top ten. Study-wide points: Ophthalmopathy and stable hyperthyroidism were told apart by a 13 V-J model.

There are many counts of this clonotype. What it binds is unknown. The CDR3 loop spans 13 amino acids. V was clipped by 8 bases and J by 1 base; unmatched bases: 1. The rearrangement links TRBV12-3 or TRBV12-4 to TRBJ2-2; 7 nucleotides agree with TRBD1. The sequenced sample consisted of blood. The receptor was derived from a woman younger than 30 with Graves' ophthalmopathy. CDR3 residues: CASDRENTGELFF. In DNA, the CDR3 is TGTGCCAGCGACAGGGAGAACACCGGGGAGCTGTTTTTT.